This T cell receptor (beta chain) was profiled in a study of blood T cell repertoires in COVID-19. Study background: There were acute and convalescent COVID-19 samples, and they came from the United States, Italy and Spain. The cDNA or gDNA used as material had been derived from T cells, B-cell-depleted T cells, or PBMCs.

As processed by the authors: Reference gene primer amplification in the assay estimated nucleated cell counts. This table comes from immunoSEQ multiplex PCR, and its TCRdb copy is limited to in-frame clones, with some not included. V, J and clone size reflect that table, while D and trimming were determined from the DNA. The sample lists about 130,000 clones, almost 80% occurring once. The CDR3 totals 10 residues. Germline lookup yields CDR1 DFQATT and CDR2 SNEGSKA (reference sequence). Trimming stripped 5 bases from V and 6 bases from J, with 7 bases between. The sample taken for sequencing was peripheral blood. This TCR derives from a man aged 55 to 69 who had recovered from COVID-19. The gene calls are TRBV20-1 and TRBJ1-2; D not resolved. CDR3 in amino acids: CSAPRDGYTF. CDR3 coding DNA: TGCAGTGCTCCGCGGGATGGCTACACCTTC.